The TCR beta chain under discussion was sequenced for a study of vaccination and CD4 T cells after COVID-19. Study-wide background: Post-COVID draws followed diagnosis by a median roughly 100 days (range 35 to 161). Control cultures used a CEFX viral epitope pool, an HIV-1 Nef peptide pool, or no peptide.

At the Johns Hopkins FTIC core, DNA taken from cultured CD4+ T cells was sequenced by way of the Oncomine TCR Beta short-read assay. Cultures of CD4+ T cells served as the source for extracting genomic DNA. TCRdb analysed the PCR reads with MiXCR anew, one entry per CDR3 protein. The sample carries around 7,700 distinct CDR3 sequences, about 59% recorded once. Comment on this clonotype: Its antigen is unknown.

Indicated treatment: roughly 11-day PBMC culture with coronavirus spike peptide pools or control peptides (ViraFEST assay). Culture proceeded for about 10 days, and CD4+ T cells were then isolated by negative selection. The receptor's source is a human donor who had recovered from COVID-19. The sequenced sample was CD4+ T cells from blood, cultured in vitro.

CDR3 DNA: TGTGCCAGTAAAATTTACAGGGGGTTTATTGGGTGTGAGCAGTTCTTC. This translates into CASKIYRGFIGCEQFF. The V gene is TRBV21-1, the J gene TRBJ2-1; TRBD1 is the table's D call, not checked against the DNA. TRBV21-1 is classified as a pseudogene. The CDR3 length is 16 residues.